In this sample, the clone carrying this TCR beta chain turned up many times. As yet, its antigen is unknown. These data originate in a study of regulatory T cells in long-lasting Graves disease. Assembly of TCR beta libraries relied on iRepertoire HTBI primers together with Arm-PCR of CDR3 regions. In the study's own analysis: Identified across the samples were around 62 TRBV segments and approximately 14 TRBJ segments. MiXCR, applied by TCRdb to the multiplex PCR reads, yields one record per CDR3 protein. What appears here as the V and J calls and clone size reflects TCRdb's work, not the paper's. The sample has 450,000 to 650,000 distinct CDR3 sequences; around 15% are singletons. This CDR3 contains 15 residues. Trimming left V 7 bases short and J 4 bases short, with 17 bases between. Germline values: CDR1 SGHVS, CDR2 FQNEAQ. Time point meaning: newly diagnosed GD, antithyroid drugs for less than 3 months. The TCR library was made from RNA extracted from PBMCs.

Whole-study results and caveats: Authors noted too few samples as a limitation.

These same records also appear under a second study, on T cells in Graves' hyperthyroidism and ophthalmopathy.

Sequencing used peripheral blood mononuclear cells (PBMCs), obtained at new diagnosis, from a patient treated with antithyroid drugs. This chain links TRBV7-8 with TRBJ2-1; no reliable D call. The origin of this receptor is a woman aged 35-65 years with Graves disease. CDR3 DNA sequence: TGTGCCAGCACCATTGACTTCGATCCTTACAATGAGCAGTTCTTC. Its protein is CASTIDFDPYNEQFF.